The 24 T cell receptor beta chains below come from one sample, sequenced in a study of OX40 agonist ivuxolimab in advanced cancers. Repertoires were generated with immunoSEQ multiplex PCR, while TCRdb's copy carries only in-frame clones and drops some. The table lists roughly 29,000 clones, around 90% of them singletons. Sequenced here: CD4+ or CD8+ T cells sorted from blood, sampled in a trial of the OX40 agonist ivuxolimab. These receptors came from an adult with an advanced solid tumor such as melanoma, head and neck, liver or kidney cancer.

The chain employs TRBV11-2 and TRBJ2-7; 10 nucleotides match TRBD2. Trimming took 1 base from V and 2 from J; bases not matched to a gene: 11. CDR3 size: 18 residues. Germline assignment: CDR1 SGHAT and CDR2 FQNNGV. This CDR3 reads CASSLAFSSSGSPYEQYF. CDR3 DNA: TGTGCCAGCAGCTTAGCCTTTTCGTCTAGCGGGAGTCCCTACGAGCAGTACTTC.

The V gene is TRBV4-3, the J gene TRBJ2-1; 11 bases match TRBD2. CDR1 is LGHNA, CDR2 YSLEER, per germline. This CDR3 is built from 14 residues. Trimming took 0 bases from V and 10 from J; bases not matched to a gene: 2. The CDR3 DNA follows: TGCGCCAGCAGCCAAGATGCTAGCGGGAGGGAGCAGTTCTTC. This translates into CASSQDASGREQFF.

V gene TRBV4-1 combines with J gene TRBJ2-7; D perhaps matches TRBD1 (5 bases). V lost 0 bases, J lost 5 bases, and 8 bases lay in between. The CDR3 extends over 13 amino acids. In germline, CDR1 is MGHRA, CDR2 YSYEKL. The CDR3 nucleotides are TGCGCCAGCAGCCAAGATAAGGGGAACGAGCAGTACTTC. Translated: CASSQDKGNEQYF.

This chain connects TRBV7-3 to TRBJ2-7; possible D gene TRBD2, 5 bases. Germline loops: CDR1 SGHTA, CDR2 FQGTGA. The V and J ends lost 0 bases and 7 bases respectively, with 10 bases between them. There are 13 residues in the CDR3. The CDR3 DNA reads TGTGCCAGCAGCTTAACCGGACCGGGGGAGCAGTACTTC. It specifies CASSLTGPGEQYF.

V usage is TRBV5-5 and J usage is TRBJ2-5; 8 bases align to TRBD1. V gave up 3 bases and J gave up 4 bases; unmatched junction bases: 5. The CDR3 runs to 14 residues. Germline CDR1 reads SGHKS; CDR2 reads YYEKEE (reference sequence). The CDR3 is CASSSSGGGETQYF. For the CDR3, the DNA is TGTGCCAGCAGCTCATCAGGGGGCGGAGAGACCCAGTACTTC.

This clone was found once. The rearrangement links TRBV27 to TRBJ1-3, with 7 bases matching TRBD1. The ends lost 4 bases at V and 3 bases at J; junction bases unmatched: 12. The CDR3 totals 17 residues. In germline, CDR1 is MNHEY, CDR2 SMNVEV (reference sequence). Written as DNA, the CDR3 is TGTGCCAGCAGTTCCAGGAGAGGGGGCGCGTATGGAAACACCATATATTTT. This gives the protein CASSSRRGGAYGNTIYF.

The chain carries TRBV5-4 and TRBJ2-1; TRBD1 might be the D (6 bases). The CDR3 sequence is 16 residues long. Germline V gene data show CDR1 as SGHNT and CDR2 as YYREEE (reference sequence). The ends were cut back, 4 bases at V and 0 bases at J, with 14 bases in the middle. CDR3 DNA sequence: TGTGCCAGCAGCGCGGACAGTCTGAGCTCCTACAATGAGCAGTTCTTC. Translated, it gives CASSADSLSSYNEQFF.

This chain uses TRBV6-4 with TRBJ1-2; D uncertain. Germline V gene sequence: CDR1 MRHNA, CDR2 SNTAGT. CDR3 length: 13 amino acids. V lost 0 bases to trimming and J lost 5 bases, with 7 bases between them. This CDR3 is CASSDSGSYGYTF. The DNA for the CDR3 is TGTGCCAGCAGTGACTCGGGTTCTTATGGCTACACCTTC.

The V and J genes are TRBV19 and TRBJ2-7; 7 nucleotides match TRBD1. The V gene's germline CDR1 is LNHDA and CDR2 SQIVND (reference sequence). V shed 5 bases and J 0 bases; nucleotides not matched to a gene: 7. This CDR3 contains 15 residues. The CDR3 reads CASSWGRDSSYEQYF. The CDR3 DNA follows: TGTGCCAGTAGTTGGGGCCGGGACAGCTCCTACGAGCAGTACTTC.

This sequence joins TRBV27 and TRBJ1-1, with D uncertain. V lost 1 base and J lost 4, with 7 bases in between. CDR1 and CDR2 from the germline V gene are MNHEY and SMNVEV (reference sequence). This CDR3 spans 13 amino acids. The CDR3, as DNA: TGTGCCAGCAGTTTATTCAGTGGCACTGAAGCTTTCTTT. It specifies CASSLFSGTEAFF.

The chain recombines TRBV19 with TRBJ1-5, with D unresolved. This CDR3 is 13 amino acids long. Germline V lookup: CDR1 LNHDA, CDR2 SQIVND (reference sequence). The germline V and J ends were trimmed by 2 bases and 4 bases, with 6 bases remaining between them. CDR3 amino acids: CASSIQTNQPQHF. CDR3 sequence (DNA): TGTGCCAGTAGTATACAGACAAATCAGCCCCAGCATTTT. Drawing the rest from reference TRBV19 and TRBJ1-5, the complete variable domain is DGGITQSPKYLFRKEGQNVTLSCEQNLNHDAMYWYRQDPGQGLRLIYYSQIVNDFQKGDIAEGYSVSREKKESFPLTVTSAQKNPTAFYLCASSIQTNQPQHFGDGTRLSIL.

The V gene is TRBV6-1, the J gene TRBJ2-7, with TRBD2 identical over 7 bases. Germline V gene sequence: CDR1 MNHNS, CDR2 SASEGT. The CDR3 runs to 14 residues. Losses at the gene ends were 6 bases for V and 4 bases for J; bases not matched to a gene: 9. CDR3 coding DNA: TGTGCCAGCAGCCAAGGGAGGGTGGGGTACGAGCAGTACTTC. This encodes CASSQGRVGYEQYF.

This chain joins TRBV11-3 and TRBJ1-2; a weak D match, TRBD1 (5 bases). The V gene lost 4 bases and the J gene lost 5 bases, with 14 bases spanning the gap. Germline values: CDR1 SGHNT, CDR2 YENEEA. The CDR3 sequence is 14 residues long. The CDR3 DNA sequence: TGTGCCAGCAGCTATCTACCGACAGATTATGGCTACACCTTC. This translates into CASSYLPTDYGYTF.

CDR3 in amino acids: CASSQRKGQANTGELFF. The CDR3 DNA is TGCGCCAGCAGCCAAAGGAAGGGACAGGCTAACACCGGGGAGCTGTTTTTT. The rearrangement uses TRBV4-1 and TRBJ2-2; 8 bases are shared with TRBD1. The CDR3 covers 17 residues. Germline CDR1 MGHRA, CDR2 YSYEKL. V shed 2 bases and J 2 bases; nucleotides not matched to a gene: 7.

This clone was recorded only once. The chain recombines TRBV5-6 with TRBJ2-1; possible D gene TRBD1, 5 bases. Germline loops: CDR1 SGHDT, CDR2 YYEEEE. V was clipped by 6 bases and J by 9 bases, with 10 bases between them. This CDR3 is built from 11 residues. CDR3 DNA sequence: TGTGCCAGCAACCAGGGAAGTGAGCAGTTCTTC. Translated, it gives CASNQGSEQFF.

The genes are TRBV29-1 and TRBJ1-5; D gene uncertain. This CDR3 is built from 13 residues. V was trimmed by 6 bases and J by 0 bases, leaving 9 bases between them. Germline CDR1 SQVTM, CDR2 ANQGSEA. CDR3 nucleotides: TGCAGCGTGTTGACGGGTAGCAATCAGCCCCAGCATTTT. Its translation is CSVLTGSNQPQHF.

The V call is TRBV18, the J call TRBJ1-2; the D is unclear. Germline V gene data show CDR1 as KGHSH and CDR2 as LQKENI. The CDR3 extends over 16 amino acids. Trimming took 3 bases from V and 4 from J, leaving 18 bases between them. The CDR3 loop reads CASSPEVEVGSYGYTF. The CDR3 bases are TGTGCCAGCTCACCCGAAGTGGAGGTTGGTAGCTATGGCTACACCTTC.

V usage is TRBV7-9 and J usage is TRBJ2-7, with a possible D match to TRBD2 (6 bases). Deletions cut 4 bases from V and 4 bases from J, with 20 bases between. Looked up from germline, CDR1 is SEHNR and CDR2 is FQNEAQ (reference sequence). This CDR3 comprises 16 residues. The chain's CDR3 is CASSSIPGTRLYEQYF. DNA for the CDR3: TGTGCCAGCAGCTCAATCCCCGGGACTCGGCTTTACGAGCAGTACTTC. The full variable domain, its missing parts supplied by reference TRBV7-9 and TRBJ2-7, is DTGVSQNPRHKITKRGQNVTFRCDPISEHNRLYWYRQTLGQGPEFLTYFQNEAQLEKSRLLSDRFSAERPKGSFSTLEIQRTEQGDSAMYLCASSSIPGTRLYEQYFGPGTRLTVT.

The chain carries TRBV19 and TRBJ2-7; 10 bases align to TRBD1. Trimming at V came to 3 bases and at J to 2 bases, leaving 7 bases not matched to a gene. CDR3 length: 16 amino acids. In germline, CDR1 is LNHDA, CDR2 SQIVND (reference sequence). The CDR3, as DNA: TGTGCCAGTAGTATGGGGTGGGGGACAGGGGCCTACGAGCAGTACTTC. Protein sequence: CASSMGWGTGAYEQYF. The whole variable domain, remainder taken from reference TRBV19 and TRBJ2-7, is DGGITQSPKYLFRKEGQNVTLSCEQNLNHDAMYWYRQDPGQGLRLIYYSQIVNDFQKGDIAEGYSVSREKKESFPLTVTSAQKNPTAFYLCASSMGWGTGAYEQYFGPGTRLTVT.

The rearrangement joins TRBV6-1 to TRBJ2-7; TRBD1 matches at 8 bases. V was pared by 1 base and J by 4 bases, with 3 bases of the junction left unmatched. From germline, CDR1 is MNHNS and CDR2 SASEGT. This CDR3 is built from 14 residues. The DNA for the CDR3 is TGTGCCAGCAGTGAAGTACAGGGGGAATACGAGCAGTACTTC. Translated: CASSEVQGEYEQYF.

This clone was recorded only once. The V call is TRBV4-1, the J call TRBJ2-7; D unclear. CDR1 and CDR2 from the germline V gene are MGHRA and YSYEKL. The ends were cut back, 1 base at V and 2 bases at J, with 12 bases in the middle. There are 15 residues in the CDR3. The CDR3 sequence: CASSQGYGNAYEQYF. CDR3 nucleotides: TGCGCCAGCAGCCAAGGGTACGGTAATGCCTACGAGCAGTACTTC.

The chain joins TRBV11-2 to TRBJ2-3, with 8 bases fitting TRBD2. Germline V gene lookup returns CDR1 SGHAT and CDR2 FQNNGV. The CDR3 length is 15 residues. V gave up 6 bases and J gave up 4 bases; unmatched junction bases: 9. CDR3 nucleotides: TGTGCCAGCAGTTTGGGGCGGGGGGCTGCAGATACGCAGTATTTT. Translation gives CASSLGRGAADTQYF.

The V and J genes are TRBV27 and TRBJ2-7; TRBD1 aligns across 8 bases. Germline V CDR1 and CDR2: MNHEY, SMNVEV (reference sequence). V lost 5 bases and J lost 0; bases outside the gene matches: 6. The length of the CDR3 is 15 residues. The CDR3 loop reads CASSHRGRPSYEQYF. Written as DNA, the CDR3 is TGTGCCAGCAGTCACAGGGGGAGGCCCTCCTACGAGCAGTACTTC.

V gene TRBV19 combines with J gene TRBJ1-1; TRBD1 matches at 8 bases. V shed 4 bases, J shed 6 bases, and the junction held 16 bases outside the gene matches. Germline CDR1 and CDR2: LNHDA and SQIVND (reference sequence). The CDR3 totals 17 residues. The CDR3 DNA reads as TGTGCCAGTAGTACCGCCTCGTTTAGGACAGGGAGGTCTGAAGCTTTCTTT. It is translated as CASSTASFRTGRSEAFF.